This T cell receptor (beta chain) was captured by sequencing in a study of blood T cell repertoires in COVID-19. Study overall: Both acute and convalescent COVID-19 samples were obtained from the United States, Italy and Spain.

J gave up 2 bases and V 2 bases, and 0 bases lay outside the gene matches. The germline gives CDR1 SGHRS, CDR2 YFSETQ. The CDR3 length is 13 residues. In the original workflow: Reference gene primer amplification yielded estimated nucleated cell counts. This table comes from immunoSEQ multiplex PCR, and its TCRdb copy is limited to in-frame clones, with some not included. That table gives V, J and clone size, and the DNA gave D and trimming. The sample holds 300,000 to 400,000 clones, approximately 85% seen once. The chain couples TRBV5-1 to TRBJ1-2, with TRBD1 identical over 7 bases. This receptor was obtained from a human donor in a cohort sampled during active COVID-19. Sequenced input: peripheral blood. Here the CDR3 DNA reads TGCGCCAGCAGCTTACAGGGGAACTATGGCTACACCTTC. It specifies CASSLQGNYGYTF. Full variable domain (remainder filled in from reference TRBV5-1 and TRBJ1-2): KAGVTQTPRYLIKTRGQQVTLSCSPISGHRSVSWYQQTPGQGLQFLFEYFSETQRNKGNFPGRFSGRQFSNSRSEMNVSTLELGDSALYLCASSLQGNYGYTFGSGTRLTVV.